This entry describes one TCR beta chain. Its antigen is currently not known. A read error may account for a junction end that differs from germline. This specimen belongs to a study of CD8+CD57+ T cells in acquired aplastic anemia (dated by TCRdb to 2016 to 2018). Regarding the study in general: Extracted DNA from sorted CD4+ and CD8+ cells averaged around 2.9 ug, ranging from about 0.18 to 27.4 ug. Healthy donor samples averaged approximately 10 million reads for CD4+ and 11.0 million for CD8+ cells. The paper as a whole reports these results and caveats: No significant difference in CD8+ Simpson's diversity was found between patients and healthy controls (P=0.060). Roughly 30 CD8+ CDR3 sequences were found to be shared between patients and controls, but these sequences appeared to be highly expressed in patients and within the immunodominant clones of the patients.

Genomic DNA was used as template for profiling of TCR beta VDJ combinations and CDR3 sequences. An Illumina HiSeq 2000 was the platform used for TCR repertoire sequencing. The original methods were these. TRBV/TRBJ rearrangement plots, CDR3 size and DJ length profiles, and Simpson's diversity index were used to assess repertoires. The immunodominant clone was defined as the most abundant DNA sequence in deep sequencing data. CDR3 amino acid sequences were checked for sharing between subjects and were compared against published repertoires and the VDJdb database. TCRdb handled the public reads itself, with Q25 trimming in fastp and clone calling in MiXCR, and kept productive beta chains. When rows share a CDR3 protein, they turn into one entry using the most common DNA and genes. The V and J calls reflect TCRdb's pipeline rather than the authors' work. The sample includes a few hundred thousand distinct CDR3 sequences, with roughly 33% observed a single time. The ten largest account for more than 0.95% of the sample.

TCR repertoires of sorted CD4+ and CD8+ blood T cells from severe aplastic anemia patients and healthy subjects were deep-sequenced in the study. Ficoll-Paque density gradient centrifugation was used to isolate peripheral blood mononuclear cells. Before DNA extraction, CD4+ and CD8+ T cells were sorted by FACS or by magnetic beads. Taken from the germline V gene, the CDR1 and CDR2 loops are SGHRS and YFSETQ. From its cysteine to its phenylalanine, the CDR3 spans 19 amino acids. The CDR3 DNA has 57 bases and is translated from base 1. The V gene is TRBV5-1 and the J gene is TRBJ1-1; a stretch of 9 junction bases matches TRBD1. The TCR was taken from a human donor in good health, serving as a control. The sequenced material came from sorted CD4+, CD8+, or CD8+CD57+ T cells (not recorded which) from PBMCs. The CDR3 region reads CAGSRTPGQGFGMNTEAFF. The nucleotide sequence is TGCGCCGGCAGCCGCACGCCAGGACAGGGGTTTGGGATGAACACTGAAGCTTTCTTT.